This is a list of T cell receptor beta chains from one sample in a study of graft-versus-host responses after intestinal transplantation. TCRdb keeps only in-frame clones here, not all; method: immunoSEQ multiplex PCR. Of 35,000 to 40,000 clones in the sample, roughly 87% were seen once. The sample in question was PBMCs, obtained roughly 1,000 days after transplant. These receptors originate from a human patient who received an intestinal transplant, so some T cells may come from the graft donor. CDR3s include the opening cysteine and the closing phenylalanine or tryptophan. D genes are given only for firm matches. Rows give clone size only sometimes, using once, few, many, or a class for an expanded clone.

d_gene | abundance | j_gene | v_gene | CDR3aa | CDR3nt
NA | NA | TRBJ2-5 | TRBV2 | CASSALAAQETQYF | TGTGCCAGCAGTGCCTTGGCAGCCCAAGAGACCCAGTACTTC
TRBD1 | NA | TRBJ2-5 | TRBV5-1 | CASRAGTGYSGGETQYF | TGCGCCAGCAGAGCCGGGACAGGGTATTCGGGTGGGGAGACCCAGTACTTC
TRBD1 | NA | TRBJ1-2 | TRBV11-2 | CASSSPRGLGGYTF | TGTGCCAGCAGCTCGCCCAGGGGGCTCGGTGGCTACACCTTC
NA | NA | TRBJ1-4 | TRBV7-9 | CASSPPASNEKLFF | TGTGCCAGCAGCCCCCCAGCAAGCAATGAAAAACTGTTTTTT
NA | NA | TRBJ2-1 | TRBV7-9 | CASSLMRGREGVSNEQFF | TGTGCCAGCAGCTTAATGCGGGGCCGGGAAGGGGTGTCCAATGAGCAGTTCTTC
NA | NA | TRBJ2-5 | TRBV7-8 | CASSPRSGAGETQYF | TGTGCCAGCAGCCCAAGGAGTGGGGCAGGGGAGACCCAGTACTTC
TRBD2 | NA | TRBJ2-2 | TRBV4-2 | CASSQEAITSGNFGELFF | TGTGCCAGCAGCCAAGAAGCAATTACTAGCGGGAATTTCGGGGAGCTGTTTTTT
TRBD2 | NA | TRBJ2-7 | TRBV29-1 | CSASGTSGSYEQYF | TGCAGCGCGTCCGGGACTAGCGGATCCTACGAGCAGTACTTC
NA | NA | TRBJ2-1 | TRBV6-6 | CASLQSSYNEQFF | TGTGCCAGCCTTCAGAGCTCCTACAATGAGCAGTTCTTC
TRBD1 | NA | TRBJ1-1 | TRBV28 | CASSAGQGAGTEAFF | TGTGCCAGCAGCGCCGGACAGGGGGCAGGAACTGAAGCTTTCTTT
NA | NA | TRBJ2-3 | TRBV4-1 | CASSQADTQYF | TGCGCCAGCAGCCAAGCAGATACGCAGTATTTT
NA | NA | TRBJ1-1 | TRBV19 | CASSYTAMTTEAFF | TGTGCCAGTAGTTATACTGCTATGACCACTGAAGCTTTCTTT
TRBD1 | NA | TRBJ1-5 | TRBV6-1 | CASSGTGGVQPQHF | TGTGCCAGCAGCGGGACAGGGGGCGTGCAGCCCCAGCATTTT
NA | NA | TRBJ1-5 | TRBV5-8 | CASSSRGGQPQHF | TGTGCCAGCAGCTCCAGGGGAGGTCAGCCCCAGCATTTT
TRBD1 | NA | TRBJ1-4 | TRBV9 | CASSPTGGHGEKLFF | TGTGCCAGCAGCCCGACAGGGGGGCATGGGGAAAAACTGTTTTTT
TRBD1 | NA | TRBJ2-1 | TRBV5-1 | CASSLRDSSYNEQFF | TGCGCCAGCAGCTTGCGGGACAGCTCCTACAATGAGCAGTTCTTC
TRBD1 | NA | TRBJ1-2 | TRBV6-5 | CASSQGASNGYTF | TGTGCCAGCTCTCAGGGGGCTAGTAATGGCTACACCTTC
TRBD1 | NA | TRBJ2-7 | TRBV19 | CASSSGTGLVGEQYF | TGTGCCAGTAGTTCAGGGACAGGGCTAGTTGGCGAGCAGTACTTC
NA | once | TRBJ2-7 | TRBV27 | CASSLAGPYEQYF | TGTGCCAGCAGCTTGGCGGGTCCCTACGAGCAGTACTTC
NA | NA | TRBJ1-2 | TRBV28 | CASSLRASYTF | TGTGCCAGCAGTTTGAGAGCTAGCTACACCTTC
TRBD1 | NA | TRBJ1-4 | TRBV7-7 | CASSPGTGAFEKLFF | TGTGCTAGCAGCCCCGGGACAGGGGCCTTTGAAAAACTGTTTTTT
NA | once | TRBJ2-3 | TRBV6-1 | CASSEFSDGGMADTQYF | TGTGCCAGCAGTGAATTCTCAGATGGCGGGATGGCAGATACGCAGTATTTT
NA | NA | TRBJ1-4 | TRBV15 | CATSGPGGEKLFF | TGTGCCACCAGCGGCCCGGGCGGTGAAAAACTGTTTTTT
TRBD1 | NA | TRBJ2-5 | TRBV7-2 | CASSLGRGGVRQETQYF | TGTGCCAGCAGCTTAGGCCGAGGGGGCGTCCGACAAGAGACCCAGTACTTC
TRBD1 | NA | TRBJ2-4 | TRBV28 | CASSLTRDRGNIQYF | TGTGCCAGCAGTTTGACCCGGGACAGGGGGAACATTCAGTACTTC
NA | NA | TRBJ1-1 | TRBV6-5 | CASSYGSGLEAFF | TGTGCCAGCAGTTACGGGTCGGGCCTTGAAGCTTTCTTT
NA | NA | TRBJ1-2 | TRBV30 | CAWSDRGQKGYTF | TGTGCCTGGAGTGACCGAGGACAGAAAGGCTACACCTTC
NA | NA | TRBJ2-5 | TRBV6-4 | CASTETQYF | TGTGCCAGCACAGAGACCCAGTACTTC
NA | NA | TRBJ1-1 | TRBV9 | CASTWNTEAFF | TGTGCCAGCACCTGGAACACTGAAGCTTTCTTT
NA | few | TRBJ2-3 | TRBV5-1 | CASSGGPSTDTQYF | TGCGCCAGCAGTGGCGGCCCTAGCACAGATACGCAGTATTTT
NA | medium-sized | TRBJ1-2 | TRBV9 | CASSVGPGVYGYTF | TGTGCCAGCAGCGTGGGTCCAGGGGTCTATGGCTACACCTTC
NA | NA | TRBJ2-7 | TRBV7-8 | CASSLSSTSHEQYF | TGTGCCAGCAGCTTAAGTAGTACCAGCCACGAGCAGTACTTC
NA | NA | TRBJ2-3 | TRBV27 | CASSPKTGSDTQYF | TGTGCCAGCAGTCCGAAAACAGGGTCAGATACGCAGTATTTT
TRBD2 | NA | TRBJ2-3 | TRBV7-8 | CASSTNPGLDLTDTQYF | TGTGCCAGCAGCACCAACCCGGGACTAGACCTCACAGATACGCAGTATTTT
NA | NA | TRBJ2-3 | TRBV9 | CASSVGRGRDTQYF | TGTGCCAGCAGCGTCGGACGGGGGCGAGATACGCAGTATTTT
TRBD2 | NA | TRBJ2-3 | TRBV18 | CASSPPFGGGGTDTQYF | TGTGCCAGCTCACCTCCGTTCGGGGGGGGAGGCACAGATACGCAGTATTTT
NA | NA | TRBJ2-1 | TRBV6-4 | CASSVRPDLSEQFF | TGTGCCAGCAGTGTAAGGCCAGACCTTTCTGAGCAGTTCTTC
TRBD2 | NA | TRBJ2-4 | TRBV2 | CASYPSGSGLAKNIQYF | TGTGCCAGCTACCCTAGCGGGAGTGGGCTAGCCAAAAACATTCAGTACTTC
NA | NA | TRBJ2-5 | TRBV28 | CASSSLPAGKETQYF | TGTGCCAGCAGTTCTCTCCCCGCAGGGAAGGAGACCCAGTACTTC
TRBD1 | NA | TRBJ1-5 | TRBV6-1 | CASSTDRGGNQPQHF | TGTGCCAGCAGTACCGACAGGGGCGGCAATCAGCCCCAGCATTTT
TRBD2 | NA | TRBJ2-2 | TRBV11-2 | CASSLGRLAGTGELFF | TGTGCCAGCAGCTTGGGGAGACTAGCGGGGACCGGGGAGCTGTTTTTT
NA | once | TRBJ1-1 | TRBV19 | CASSIKRHTEAFF | TGTGCCAGTAGTATAAAGAGGCACACTGAAGCTTTCTTT
NA | NA | TRBJ1-4 | TRBV2 | CASSDVGDHEKLFF | TGTGCCAGCAGTGATGTAGGGGATCATGAAAAACTGTTTTTT
TRBD2 | NA | TRBJ2-3 | TRBV7-8 | CASSLLAGGPTDTQYF | TGTGCCAGCAGCCTCCTAGCGGGGGGCCCCACAGATACGCAGTATTTT
NA | NA | TRBJ2-1 | TRBV7-3 | CASSLGFTRINEQFF | TGTGCCAGCAGCTTGGGGTTTACTAGGATCAATGAGCAGTTCTTC
NA | NA | TRBJ2-7 | TRBV19 | CASSMGTPYEQYF | TGTGCCAGTAGTATGGGGACACCCTACGAGCAGTACTTC
TRBD1 | NA | TRBJ2-7 | TRBV6-6 | CASSYLTGTGYEQYF | TGTGCCAGCAGTTACCTCACTGGGACAGGCTACGAGCAGTACTTC
TRBD1 | few | TRBJ2-6 | TRBV30 | CAWSGTGPSGANVLTF | TGTGCCTGGAGTGGGACAGGGCCCTCTGGGGCCAACGTCCTGACTTTC
NA | NA | TRBJ1-2 | TRBV9 | CASSVVAEGNYGYTF | TGTGCCAGCAGCGTAGTGGCGGAGGGGAACTATGGCTACACCTTC
NA | NA | TRBJ1-5 | TRBV5-1 | CASSDHRANQPQHF | TGCGCCAGCAGCGACCACAGGGCCAATCAGCCCCAGCATTTT
NA | NA | TRBJ2-7 | TRBV10-3 | CAISESGQGTYEQYF | TGTGCCATCAGTGAGTCGGGGCAGGGGACATACGAGCAGTACTTC
NA | NA | TRBJ1-4 | TRBV30 | CAWSVQGGTNEKLFF | TGTGCCTGGAGTGTACAAGGGGGAACTAATGAAAAACTGTTTTTT
NA | NA | TRBJ2-6 | TRBV6-4 | CASSEGAGANVLTF | TGTGCCAGCAGTGAGGGGGCTGGGGCCAACGTCCTGACTTTC
NA | NA | TRBJ1-3 | TRBV4-1 | CASSQDPPGKSLGNTIYF | TGCGCCAGCAGCCAAGATCCCCCGGGGAAGTCGCTTGGAAACACCATATATTTT